This T cell receptor (beta chain) was identified during a study of cytotoxic CD8 clonotypes in ibrutinib-treated CLL. Study background: By median roughly 5.5 years, 12 had progressed and 14 stayed remitted; responses had been 2 complete and about 24 partial. Overall study findings and caveats: Baseline levels of clonality went above those of age-matched healthy donors and moved with circulating CD8+ T-cell counts.

Profiled with immunoSEQ multiplex PCR; TCRdb holds only in-frame clones, not every one. The table lists 30,000 to 40,000 clones, around 70% of them singletons. V was shortened by 4 bases and J by 0 bases, with 13 bases between the two germline ends. This CDR3 region has 16 residues. Germline values: CDR1 WNHNN, CDR2 SYGVQD (reference sequence). Details on this clone: Its antigen remains unidentified.

The sample was PBMCs, taken before ibrutinib treatment. This rearrangement joins TRBV10-1 to TRBJ1-5, with D unclear. The receptor's source is a human donor with chronic lymphocytic leukemia. The CDR3 DNA is TGCGCCAGCAGTGGCGCTCCCGAGACTAGCAATCAGCCCCAGCATTTT. Its protein is CASSGAPETSNQPQHF.